One and the same sample provided the 31 T cell receptor beta chains below, sequenced in a study of beta chain features in type 1 diabetes. Overall study results and limits: In all four CD4+ subsets, TCRB CDR3 length was significantly, moderately reduced in type 1 diabetes.

Antigens of these TCRs are unknown. As every portion of the isolated RNA was reverse transcribed, the sequencing read expressed TCRB transcripts. Repertoires were generated with immunoSEQ multiplex PCR, while TCRdb's copy carries only in-frame clones and drops some. The repertoire includes 240,000 or so clones, approximately 13% of them detected once, and 0.015% to 0.02% sits in the top ten. Sequenced material: naive CD4+ T cells from blood. These receptors were taken from a man aged 30 to 45 with type 1 diabetes.

The chain combines TRBV5-6 with TRBJ2-3; D gene unclear. V was shortened by 0 bases and J by 3 bases, with 8 bases between the two germline ends. This CDR3 is built from 14 residues. Germline V lookup: CDR1 SGHDT, CDR2 YYEEEE. DNA of the CDR3: TGTGCCAGCAGCTTGGGACACCGAACAGATACGCAGTATTTT. As protein: CASSLGHRTDTQYF.

The V and J genes are TRBV7-6 and TRBJ2-3; the D gene is possibly TRBD2 (6 bases). The CDR3 consists of 14 residues. V lost 7 bases, J lost 2 bases, and 13 bases lay in between. Germline CDR1 reads SGHVS; CDR2 reads FNYEAQ. The CDR3 DNA reads as TGTGCCAGCAATAGTGGGGGGACCACAGATACGCAGTATTTT. As protein: CASNSGGTTDTQYF.

This clone was seen a few times. The genes are TRBV7-9 and TRBJ1-1; TRBD1 matches 9 bases. This CDR3 is built from 14 residues. V trimming: 3 bases; J trimming: 5 bases; junction bases outside the gene matches: 4. Germline CDR1 SEHNR, CDR2 FQNEAQ (reference sequence). CDR3 loop: CASSLGQGRTEAFF. In DNA form, the CDR3 reads TGTGCCAGCAGCTTGGGACAGGGAAGGACTGAAGCTTTCTTT.

The rearrangement joins TRBV18 to TRBJ2-7; 14 nucleotides match TRBD2. After removal of 6 bases from V and 2 bases from J, the junction contained 6 bases not matched to a gene. This CDR3 is 16 amino acids long. Germline loops: CDR1 KGHSH, CDR2 LQKENI. This chain's CDR3 is CASSGGLAGVAYEQYF. Here the CDR3 DNA reads TGTGCCAGCTCTGGGGGACTAGCGGGAGTTGCCTACGAGCAGTACTTC.

The chain joins TRBV4-1 to TRBJ2-1; TRBD1 matches 7 bases. CDR1 and CDR2 (germline): MGHRA, YSYEKL. J gave up 2 bases and V 1 base, and 11 bases lay outside the gene matches. There are 18 residues in the CDR3. The CDR3 here is CASSQGSVRGLTYNEQFF. CDR3 coding DNA: TGCGCCAGCAGCCAAGGTAGCGTGAGGGGGCTGACCTACAATGAGCAGTTCTTC.

This clone turned up a few times. The chain has TRBV29-1 and TRBJ1-1; D not resolved. This CDR3 comprises 13 residues. V lost 4 bases and J 3 bases, leaving 12 bases between the germline ends. Germline V gene data show CDR1 as SQVTM and CDR2 as ANQGSEA. The CDR3 DNA sequence: TGCAGCGTTGCCCCGACAATGTACACTGAAGCTTTCTTT. Translating gives CSVAPTMYTEAFF.

This clone was recorded a few times. The rearrangement uses TRBV2 and TRBJ1-1; D unresolved. Germline CDR1 reads SNHLY; CDR2 reads FYNNEI. Between the trimmed V and J ends, which lost 3 bases and 0 bases, there was a span of 11 bases. This CDR3 is 15 amino acids long. The CDR3 here is CASSDVQLMNTEAFF. As DNA, the CDR3 is TGTGCCAGCAGTGACGTACAGCTGATGAACACTGAAGCTTTCTTT.

V gene TRBV28 combines with J gene TRBJ2-2, with D hard to call. Germline CDR1 reads MDHEN; CDR2 reads SYDVKM. Trimming stripped 3 bases from V and 5 bases from J, with 7 bases between. This CDR3 contains 13 residues. DNA of the CDR3: TGTGCCAGCAGTTTGGGCACAACCGGGGAGCTGTTTTTT. It is translated as CASSLGTTGELFF.

This rearrangement joins TRBV18 to TRBJ1-1; D is possibly TRBD1 (5 bases). CDR1 KGHSH and CDR2 LQKENI come from the germline V gene. Trimming shortened V by 1 base and J by 5 bases, and 8 bases separated the two germline ends. The CDR3 sequence is 13 residues long. As DNA, the CDR3 is TGTGCCAGCTCACCACTAGGGGAAACTGAAGCTTTCTTT. It specifies CASSPLGETEAFF. The complete variable domain, with remaining parts taken from reference TRBV18 and TRBJ1-1, reads NAGVMQNPRHLVRRRGQEARLRCSPMKGHSHVYWYRQLPEEGLKFMVYLQKENIIDESGMPKERFSAEFPKEGPSILRIQQVVRGDSAAYFCASSPLGETEAFFGQGTRLTVV.

This clone was detected a few times. The chain recombines TRBV6-5 with TRBJ2-6, with unresolved D. The V and J ends lost 6 bases and 1 base respectively, with 4 bases between them. This CDR3 is 13 amino acids long. Germline V gene lookup returns CDR1 MNHEY and CDR2 SVGAGI. CDR3 sequence reads: CASRLSGANVLTF. The CDR3 coding sequence is TGTGCCAGCAGATTATCTGGGGCCAACGTCCTGACTTTC.

The chain joins TRBV14 to TRBJ1-4, with D possibly TRBD1 on 5 matching bases. V was cut by 4 bases and J by 5 bases, with 5 bases left in between. Germline V lookup: CDR1 SGHDN, CDR2 FVKESK. The CDR3 loop spans 12 amino acids. CDR3 nucleotides: TGTGCCAGCAGCCGGGGCAATGAAAAACTGTTTTTT. This codes for CASSRGNEKLFF.

The rearrangement links TRBV7-2 to TRBJ2-7; D perhaps matches TRBD1 (5 bases). CDR1 and CDR2 (germline): SGHTA, FQGNSA. The CDR3 contains 17 residues. V was shortened by 5 bases and J by 6 bases, with 26 bases between the two germline ends. The CDR3 is CASSGTLLGPHLREQYF. CDR3 sequence (DNA): TGTGCCAGCAGCGGAACCTTGTTGGGGCCACACCTCCGCGAGCAGTACTTC.

This clone was counted a few times. CDR3 protein: CASSLGGPSGYTF. The CDR3 region has the DNA TGTGCCAGCAGCTTAGGGGGGCCAAGTGGCTACACCTTC. V is TRBV7-2 and J is TRBJ1-2; the D gene is possibly TRBD1 (6 bases). The CDR3 loop spans 13 amino acids. In germline, CDR1 is SGHTA, CDR2 FQGNSA. Between the trimmed V and J ends, which lost 1 base and 7 bases, there was a span of 10 bases.

The table lists this clone with a few counts. The V call is TRBV6-5, the J call TRBJ2-1; the D gene is possibly TRBD2 (6 bases). This CDR3 is built from 14 residues. Germline V gives CDR1 MNHEY, CDR2 SVGAGI. V lost 5 bases to trimming and J lost 0 bases, with 8 bases between them. The CDR3 coding sequence is TGTGCCAGCAGTCCCGGGGGCTCCTACAATGAGCAGTTCTTC. As protein: CASSPGGSYNEQFF.

J is TRBJ1-4 and V is TRBV30; 9 bases align to TRBD1. V was clipped by 2 bases and J by 8 bases; unmatched bases: 3. CDR1 is GTSNPN and CDR2 is SVGIG in the germline V gene (reference sequence). This CDR3 is built from 13 residues. The CDR3 bases are TGTGCCTGGAGTACAGGGGGCGAGGAAAAACTGTTTTTT. Translating gives CAWSTGGEEKLFF.

This clone has just a few counts. V is TRBV30 and J is TRBJ2-2, with 9 bases matching TRBD1. CDR1 GTSNPN and CDR2 SVGIG come from the germline V gene (reference sequence). The CDR3 consists of 16 residues. With V trimmed by 3 bases and J by 5 bases, 10 bases remained unmatched. The CDR3 DNA reads TGTGCCTGGAGCCAAAAGGGGGACAGGGAAACCGGGGAGCTGTTTTTT. Its translation is CAWSQKGDRETGELFF.

The chain has TRBV4-1 and TRBJ2-2; no definite D call. The CDR3 is made up of 15 amino acids. The V end was cut by 8 bases, the J end by 4 bases, with 17 bases between. Germline V gives CDR1 MGHRA, CDR2 YSYEKL. The CDR3 nucleotides read TGCGCCAGCCGACCCCAAACTATCGGCACCGGGGAGCTGTTTTTT. Its translation is CASRPQTIGTGELFF.

There are a few counts of this clone. The chain uses TRBV11-1 and TRBJ2-1; no clear D. CDR3 length: 12 residues. V was pared by 0 bases and J by 8 bases, with 5 bases between. Per germline, CDR1 SGHAT and CDR2 FQDESV (reference sequence). In DNA, the CDR3 is TGTGCCAGCAGCTTAGCTCAGGATGAGCAGTTCTTC. Translating gives CASSLAQDEQFF.

This clone was seen only a few times. This chain uses TRBV19 with TRBJ2-4, with D hard to call. V was shortened by 3 bases and J by 6 bases, with 15 bases between the two germline ends. The CDR3 spans 15 residues. CDR1 is LNHDA and CDR2 is SQIVND in the germline V gene (reference sequence). The CDR3 DNA sequence: TGTGCCAGTAGTATCTCCCCCGGTGAACGAAACATTCAGTACTTC. It is translated as CASSISPGERNIQYF.

The DNA for the CDR3 is TGTGCCAGCAGCGTGGGGGGGGGACAAGCCTACAATGAGCAGTTCTTC. This translates into CASSVGGGQAYNEQFF. The chain combines TRBV7-6 with TRBJ2-1; D perhaps matches TRBD2 (7 bases). Trimming shortened V by 5 bases and J by 2 bases, and 16 bases separated the two germline ends. This CDR3 region has 16 residues. Germline CDR1 and CDR2: SGHVS and FNYEAQ. The full variable domain, rest sourced from reference TRBV7-6 and TRBJ2-1, is GAGVSQSPRYKVTKRGQDVALRCDPISGHVSLYWYRQALGQGPEFLTYFNYEAQQDKSGLPNDRFSAERPEGSISTLTIQRTEQRDSAMYRCASSVGGGQAYNEQFFGPGTRLTVL.

The rearrangement uses TRBV6-6 and TRBJ2-5; the D is unclear. The CDR3 contains 14 residues. V lost 0 bases and J 4 bases, leaving 9 bases between the germline ends. Germline assignment: CDR1 MNHNY and CDR2 SVGAGI (reference sequence). This CDR3 reads CASSYSAFRETQYF. The CDR3 region has the DNA TGTGCCAGCAGTTACTCGGCTTTTCGAGAGACCCAGTACTTC.

This clone was seen a few times. V gene TRBV7-2 combines with J gene TRBJ2-7; perhaps TRBD1 as D (5 bases). Germline CDR1 SGHTA, CDR2 FQGNSA. This CDR3 contains 14 residues. Trimming took 2 bases from V and 0 from J, leaving 8 bases between them. The CDR3 loop reads CASSLWGSSYEQYF. CDR3 coding DNA: TGTGCCAGCAGCTTATGGGGCAGCTCCTACGAGCAGTACTTC.

This rearrangement joins TRBV2 to TRBJ2-1; 10 bases match TRBD1. The germline CDR1 and CDR2 sequences are SNHLY and FYNNEI. The CDR3 consists of 14 residues. V lost 4 bases, J lost 8 bases, and 5 bases stayed unmatched. As DNA, the CDR3 is TGTGCCAGCAGTGCGGGGGGACAGGGGCATGAGCAGTTCTTC. Translating it yields CASSAGGQGHEQFF.

The sample holds a few counts of this clone. This sequence joins TRBV11-2 and TRBJ2-3; 9 nucleotides line up with TRBD1. J gave up 4 bases and V 5 bases, and 7 bases lay outside the gene matches. Germline-derived CDR1 and CDR2 are SGHAT and FQNNGV. CDR3 size: 15 residues. CDR3 sequence reads: CASSRTDRGADTQYF. Written as DNA, the CDR3 is TGTGCCAGCAGCAGGACGGACAGGGGTGCAGATACGCAGTATTTT. The whole variable domain, filled in from reference TRBV11-2 and TRBJ2-3, reads EAGVAQSPRYKIIEKRQSVAFWCNPISGHATLYWYQQILGQGPKLLIQFQNNGVVDDSQLPKDRFSAERLKGVDSTLKIQPAKLEDSAVYLCASSRTDRGADTQYFGPGTRLTVL.

This clone has just a few counts. The V and J genes are TRBV7-9 and TRBJ1-2, with TRBD1 as a possible D gene (6 bases). CDR1 is SEHNR, CDR2 FQNEAQ, per germline (reference sequence). V lost 5 bases and J lost 4, with 14 bases in between. The CDR3 runs 14 residues. In DNA form, the CDR3 reads TGTGCCAGCAGCCCAGGACAGATAAGCTATGGCTACACCTTC. This gives the protein CASSPGQISYGYTF. Full variable domain (rest looked up from reference TRBV7-9 and TRBJ1-2): DTGVSQNPRHKITKRGQNVTFRCDPISEHNRLYWYRQTLGQGPEFLTYFQNEAQLEKSRLLSDRFSAERPKGSFSTLEIQRTEQGDSAMYLCASSPGQISYGYTFGSGTRLTVV.

The sample holds a few counts of this clone. This chain uses TRBV5-1 with TRBJ2-3, with D perhaps TRBD2 (6 bases). V dropped 7 bases and J dropped 1 base, with 10 bases sitting between them. CDR1 and CDR2 from the germline V gene are SGHRS and YFSETQ. The CDR3 runs 13 residues. The CDR3 nucleotides read TGCGCCAGCTCCCCGGGAGGCACAGATACGCAGTATTTT. Protein sequence: CASSPGGTDTQYF.

This sequence joins TRBV9 and TRBJ1-1; D possibly corresponds to TRBD1 (5 bases). The CDR3 is made up of 14 amino acids. The germline CDR1 and CDR2 sequences are SGDLS and YYNGEE. V dropped 0 bases and J dropped 4 bases, with 10 bases sitting between them. The CDR3 sequence: CASSVGEGFTEAFF. CDR3 DNA sequence: TGTGCCAGCAGCGTAGGGGAGGGGTTCACTGAAGCTTTCTTT.

The chain employs TRBV28 and TRBJ2-7; a possible D gene is TRBD1 (5 bases). V lost 5 bases to trimming and J lost 7 bases, with 18 bases between them. The CDR3 is made up of 14 amino acids. Germline V gives CDR1 MDHEN, CDR2 SYDVKM. CDR3 DNA: TGTGCCAGCAGTACCCCTGACAGCCTGTGGGAGCAGTACTTC. It translates to CASSTPDSLWEQYF.

This clone was observed a handful of times. V and J are TRBV27 and TRBJ1-2, with 9 bases that match TRBD1. The CDR3 covers 17 residues. Germline CDR1 MNHEY, CDR2 SMNVEV (reference sequence). V lost 6 bases, J lost 5 bases, and 16 bases stayed unmatched. Here the CDR3 reads CASRDQPGQGDSYGYTF. CDR3 in DNA: TGTGCCAGCAGGGACCAGCCGGGACAGGGAGACTCTTATGGCTACACCTTC.

This clone was seen only a few times. The chain recombines TRBV5-4 with TRBJ2-1; tentatively, D is TRBD1 (6 bases). Between the trimmed V and J ends, which lost 2 bases and 5 bases, there was a span of 11 bases. The CDR3 is 14 amino acids. In germline, CDR1 is SGHNT, CDR2 YYREEE (reference sequence). The CDR3 nucleotides are TGTGCCAGCAGCTTCGGATACAGGGACAATGAGCAGTTCTTC. The encoded protein is CASSFGYRDNEQFF.

This sequence joins TRBV19 and TRBJ2-5; 7 nucleotides match TRBD2. The V and J ends lost 5 bases and 1 base, in that order; junction bases with no gene match: 10. The V gene's germline CDR1 is LNHDA and CDR2 SQIVND (reference sequence). The CDR3 extends over 16 amino acids. CDR3 DNA sequence: TGTGCCAGTAGTGCACCTGGGAGGGATCCCCAAGAGACCCAGTACTTC. This encodes CASSAPGRDPQETQYF.